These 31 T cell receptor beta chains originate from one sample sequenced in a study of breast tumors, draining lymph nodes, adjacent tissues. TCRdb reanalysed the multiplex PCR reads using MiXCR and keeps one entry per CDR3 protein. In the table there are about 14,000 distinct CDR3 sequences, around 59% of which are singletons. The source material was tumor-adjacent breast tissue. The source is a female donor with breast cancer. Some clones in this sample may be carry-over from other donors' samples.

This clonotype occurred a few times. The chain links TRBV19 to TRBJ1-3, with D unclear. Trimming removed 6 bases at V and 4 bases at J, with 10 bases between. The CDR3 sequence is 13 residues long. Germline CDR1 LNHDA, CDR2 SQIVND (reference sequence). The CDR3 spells CASRSPPGNTIYF. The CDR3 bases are TGTGCCAGTAGAAGTCCGCCCGGAAACACCATATATTTT.

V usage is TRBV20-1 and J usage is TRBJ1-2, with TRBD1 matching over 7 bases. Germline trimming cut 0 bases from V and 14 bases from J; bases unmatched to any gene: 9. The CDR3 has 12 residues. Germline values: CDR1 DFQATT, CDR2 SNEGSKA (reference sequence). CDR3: CSARDPTGSSTF. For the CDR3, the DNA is TGCAGTGCTAGAGATCCGACAGGGTCCTCTACCTTC.

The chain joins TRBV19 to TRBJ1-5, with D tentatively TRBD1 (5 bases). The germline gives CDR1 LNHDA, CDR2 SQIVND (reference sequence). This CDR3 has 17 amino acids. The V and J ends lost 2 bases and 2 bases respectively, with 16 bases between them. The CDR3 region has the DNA TGTGCCAGTAGTATATACTCGGGGCAGGGTGGCAATCAGCCCCAGCATTTT. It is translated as CASSIYSGQGGNQPQHF.

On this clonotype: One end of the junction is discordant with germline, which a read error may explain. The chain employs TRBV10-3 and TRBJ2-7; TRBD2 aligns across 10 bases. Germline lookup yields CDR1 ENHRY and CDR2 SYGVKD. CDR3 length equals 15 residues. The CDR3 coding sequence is TGTGCCAGCAGTTCCAGGGGACTAGCGACCTGCGAGCAGTACTTC. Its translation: CASSSRGLATCEQYF.

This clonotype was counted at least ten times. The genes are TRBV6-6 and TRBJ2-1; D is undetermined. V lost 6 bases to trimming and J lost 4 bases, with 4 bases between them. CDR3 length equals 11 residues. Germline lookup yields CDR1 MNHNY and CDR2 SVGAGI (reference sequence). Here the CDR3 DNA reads TGTGCCAGCAGGAATTACAATGAGCAGTTCTTC. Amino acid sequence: CASRNYNEQFF.

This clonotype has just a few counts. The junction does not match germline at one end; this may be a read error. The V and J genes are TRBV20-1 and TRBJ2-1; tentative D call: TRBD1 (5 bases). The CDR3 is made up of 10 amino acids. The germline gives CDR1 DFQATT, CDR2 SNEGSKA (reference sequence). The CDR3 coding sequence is TGCAGGGCCGAGGACAAAGAGCAGTTTTTC. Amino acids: CRAEDKEQFF.

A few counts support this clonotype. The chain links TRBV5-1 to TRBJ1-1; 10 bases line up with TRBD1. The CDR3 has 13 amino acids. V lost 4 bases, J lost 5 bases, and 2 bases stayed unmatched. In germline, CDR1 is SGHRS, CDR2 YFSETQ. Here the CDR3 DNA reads TGCGCCAGCAGCCAGGACAGGGGGACTGAAGCTTTCTTT. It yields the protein CASSQDRGTEAFF.

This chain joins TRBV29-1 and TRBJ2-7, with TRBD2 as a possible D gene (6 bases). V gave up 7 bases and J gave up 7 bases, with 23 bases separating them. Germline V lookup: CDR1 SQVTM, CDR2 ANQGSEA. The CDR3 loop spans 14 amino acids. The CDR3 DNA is TGCAGCGCCCCGGACACCCGGAGGGCGGGAGAGCAGTACTTC. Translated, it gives CSAPDTRRAGEQYF.

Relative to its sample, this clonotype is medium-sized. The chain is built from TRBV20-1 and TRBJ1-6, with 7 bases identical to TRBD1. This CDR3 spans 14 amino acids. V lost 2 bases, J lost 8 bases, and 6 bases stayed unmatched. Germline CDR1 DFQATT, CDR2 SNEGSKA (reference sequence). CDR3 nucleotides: TGCAGTGCTAGAACACAGGGGAGGTATTCACCCCTCCACTTT. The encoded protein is CSARTQGRYSPLHF.

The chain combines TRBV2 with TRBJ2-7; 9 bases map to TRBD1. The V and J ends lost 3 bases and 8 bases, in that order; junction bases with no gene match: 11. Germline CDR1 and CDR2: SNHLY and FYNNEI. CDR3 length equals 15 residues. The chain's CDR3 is CASSEFKDRGLQQYF. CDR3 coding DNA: TGTGCCAGCAGTGAGTTCAAGGACAGGGGCTTACAGCAGTACTTC.

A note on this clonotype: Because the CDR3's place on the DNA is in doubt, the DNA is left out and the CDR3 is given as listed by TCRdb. CDR3 region: CASSFYICSAWPGIYGYTF. This chain uses TRBV7-2 with TRBJ1-2; the table gives TRBD1 as D, unverified against the DNA. The V gene's germline CDR1 is SGHTA and CDR2 FQGNSA. The CDR3 is 19 amino acids in total, end residues counted.

The CDR3 reads CASSQRLAGGSGANVLTF. The CDR3, as DNA: TGCGCCAGCAGCCAGAGGCTAGCGGGAGGCTCTGGGGCCAACGTCCTGACTTTC. The gene calls are TRBV4-3 and TRBJ2-6, with 11 bases matching TRBD2. The CDR3 sequence is 18 residues long. Germline values: CDR1 LGHNA, CDR2 YSLEER. With V trimmed by 3 bases and J by 0 bases, 4 bases remained unmatched.

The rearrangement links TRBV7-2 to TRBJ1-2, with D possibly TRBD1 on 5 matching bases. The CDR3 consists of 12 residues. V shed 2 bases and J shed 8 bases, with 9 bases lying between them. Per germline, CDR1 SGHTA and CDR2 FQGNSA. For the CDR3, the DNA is TGTGCCAGCAGCTTATGGGGGAGGGGCTACACCTTC. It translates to CASSLWGRGYTF.

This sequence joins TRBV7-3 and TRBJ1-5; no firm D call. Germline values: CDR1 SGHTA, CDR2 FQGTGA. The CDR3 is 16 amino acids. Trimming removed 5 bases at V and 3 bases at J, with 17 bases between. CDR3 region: CASSLASEWYNQPQHF. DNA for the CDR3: TGTGCCAGCAGCCTAGCCTCTGAGTGGTACAATCAGCCCCAGCATTTT.

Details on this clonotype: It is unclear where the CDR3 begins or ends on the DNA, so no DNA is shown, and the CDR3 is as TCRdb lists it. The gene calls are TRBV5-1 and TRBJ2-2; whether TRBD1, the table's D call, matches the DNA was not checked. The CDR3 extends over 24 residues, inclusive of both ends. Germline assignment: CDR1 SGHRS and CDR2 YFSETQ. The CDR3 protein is CASSLDNYGYTFGSGTRLTGELFF.

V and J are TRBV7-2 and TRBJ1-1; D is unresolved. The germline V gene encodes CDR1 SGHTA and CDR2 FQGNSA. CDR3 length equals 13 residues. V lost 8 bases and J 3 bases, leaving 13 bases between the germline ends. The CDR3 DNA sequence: TGTGCCAGCTCAAACTATTTGGACACTGAAGCTTTCTTT. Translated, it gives CASSNYLDTEAFF.

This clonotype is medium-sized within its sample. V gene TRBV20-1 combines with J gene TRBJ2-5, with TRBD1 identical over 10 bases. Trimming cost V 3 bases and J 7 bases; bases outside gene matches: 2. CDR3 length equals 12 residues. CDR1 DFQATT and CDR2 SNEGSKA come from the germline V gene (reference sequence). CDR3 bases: TGCAGTGCTAGGGACAGGGGGGGGACCCAGTACTTC. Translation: CSARDRGGTQYF.

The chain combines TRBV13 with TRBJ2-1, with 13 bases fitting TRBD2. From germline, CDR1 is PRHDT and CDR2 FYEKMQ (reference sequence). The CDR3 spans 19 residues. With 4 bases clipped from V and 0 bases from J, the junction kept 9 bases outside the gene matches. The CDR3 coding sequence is TGTGCCAGCAGCTCCTCGGGACTAGCGGGGCTCAGCTCCTACAATGAGCAGTTCTTC. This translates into CASSSSGLAGLSSYNEQFF.

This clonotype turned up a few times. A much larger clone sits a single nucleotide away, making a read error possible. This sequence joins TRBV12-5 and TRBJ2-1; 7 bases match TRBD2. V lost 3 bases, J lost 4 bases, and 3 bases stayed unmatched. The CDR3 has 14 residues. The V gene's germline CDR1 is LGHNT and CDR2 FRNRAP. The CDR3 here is CASGFGRTYNEQFF. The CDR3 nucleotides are TGTGCTAGTGGTTTCGGGAGGACTTACAATGAGCAGTTCTTC.

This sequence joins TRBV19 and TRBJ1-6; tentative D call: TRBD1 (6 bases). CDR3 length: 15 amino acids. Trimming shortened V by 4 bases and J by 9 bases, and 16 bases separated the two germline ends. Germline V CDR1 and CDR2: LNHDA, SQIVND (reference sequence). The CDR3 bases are TGTGCCAGTAGTACGGGACACCCTAGCGGTTCACCCCTCCACTTT. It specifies CASSTGHPSGSPLHF.

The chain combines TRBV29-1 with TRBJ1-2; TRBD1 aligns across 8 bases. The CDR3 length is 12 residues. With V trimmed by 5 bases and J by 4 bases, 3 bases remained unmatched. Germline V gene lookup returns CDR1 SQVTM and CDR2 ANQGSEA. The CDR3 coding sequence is TGCAGCGTTTTTACAGGGGGCTATGGCTACACCTTC. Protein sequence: CSVFTGGYGYTF.

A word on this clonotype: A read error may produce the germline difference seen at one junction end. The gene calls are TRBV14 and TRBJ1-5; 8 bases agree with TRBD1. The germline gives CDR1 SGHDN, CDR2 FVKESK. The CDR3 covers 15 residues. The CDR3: CASTKDREGNQPQHF. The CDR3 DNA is TGCGCCAGCACCAAGGACAGGGAGGGAAATCAGCCCCAGCATTTT.

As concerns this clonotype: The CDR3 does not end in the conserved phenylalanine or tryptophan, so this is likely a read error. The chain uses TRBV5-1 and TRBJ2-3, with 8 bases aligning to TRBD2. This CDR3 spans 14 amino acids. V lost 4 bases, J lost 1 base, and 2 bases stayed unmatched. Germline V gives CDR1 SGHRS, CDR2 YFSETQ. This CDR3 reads CASSPTSGTDTQYY. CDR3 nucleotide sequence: TGCGCCAGCAGCCCGACTAGCGGCACAGATACGCAGTATTAT.

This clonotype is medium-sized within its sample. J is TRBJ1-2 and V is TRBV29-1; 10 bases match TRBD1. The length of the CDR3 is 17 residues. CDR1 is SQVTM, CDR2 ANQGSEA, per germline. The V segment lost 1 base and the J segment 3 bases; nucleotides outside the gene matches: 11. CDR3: CSVEGPGQGFLDYGYTF. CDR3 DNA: TGCAGCGTTGAAGGACCGGGACAGGGGTTTTTGGACTATGGCTACACCTTC.

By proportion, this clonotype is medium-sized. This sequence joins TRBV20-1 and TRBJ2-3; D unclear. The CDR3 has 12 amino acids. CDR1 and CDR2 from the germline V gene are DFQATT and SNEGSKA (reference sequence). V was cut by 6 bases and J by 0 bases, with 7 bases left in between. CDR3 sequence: CSAKPSTDTQYF. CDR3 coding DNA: TGCAGTGCAAAGCCTAGCACAGATACGCAGTATTTT.

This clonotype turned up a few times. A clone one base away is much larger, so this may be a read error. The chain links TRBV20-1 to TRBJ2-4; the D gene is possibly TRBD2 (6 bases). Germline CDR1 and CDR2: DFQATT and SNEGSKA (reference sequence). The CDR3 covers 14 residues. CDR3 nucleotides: TGCAGTGCTAGTTCCCCCGGGAGAAAAACCATTCAGTACTTC. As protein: CSASSPGRKTIQYF.

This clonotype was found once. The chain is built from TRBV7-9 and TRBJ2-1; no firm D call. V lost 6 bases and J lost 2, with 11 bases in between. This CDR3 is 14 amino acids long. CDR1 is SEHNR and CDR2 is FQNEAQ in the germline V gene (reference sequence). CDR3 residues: CASSHERTYNEQFF. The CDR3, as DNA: TGTGCCAGCAGTCATGAGCGAACCTACAATGAGCAGTTCTTC.

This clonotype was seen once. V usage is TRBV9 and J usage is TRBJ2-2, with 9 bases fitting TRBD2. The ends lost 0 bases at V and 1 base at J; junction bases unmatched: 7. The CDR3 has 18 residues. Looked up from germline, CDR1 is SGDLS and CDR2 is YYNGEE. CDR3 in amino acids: CASSVAVSGRENTGELFF. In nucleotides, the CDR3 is TGTGCCAGCAGCGTAGCGGTTAGCGGGAGAGAGAACACCGGGGAGCTGTTTTTT.

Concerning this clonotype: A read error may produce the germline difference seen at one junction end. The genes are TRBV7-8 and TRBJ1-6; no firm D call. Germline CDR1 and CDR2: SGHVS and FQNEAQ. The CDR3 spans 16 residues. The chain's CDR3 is CASSPITSSYSSPPHF. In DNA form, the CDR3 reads TGTGCCAGCAGCCCGATCACGAGCTCCTATAGCTCACCCCCCCACTTT.

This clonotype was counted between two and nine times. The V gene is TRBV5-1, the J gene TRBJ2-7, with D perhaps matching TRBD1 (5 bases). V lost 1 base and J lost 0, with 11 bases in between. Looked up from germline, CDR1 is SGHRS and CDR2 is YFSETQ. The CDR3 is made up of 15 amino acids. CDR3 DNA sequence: TGCGCCAGCAGCTTGACAGGAACTTTCTCCTACGAGCAGTACTTC. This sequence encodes CASSLTGTFSYEQYF.

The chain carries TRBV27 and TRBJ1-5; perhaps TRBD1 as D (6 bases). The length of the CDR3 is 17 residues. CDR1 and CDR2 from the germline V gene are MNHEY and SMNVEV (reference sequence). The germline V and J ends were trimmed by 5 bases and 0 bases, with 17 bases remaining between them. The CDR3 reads CASSPRGATVSNQPQHF. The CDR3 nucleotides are TGTGCCAGCAGTCCCAGGGGAGCTACTGTTAGCAATCAGCCCCAGCATTTT.